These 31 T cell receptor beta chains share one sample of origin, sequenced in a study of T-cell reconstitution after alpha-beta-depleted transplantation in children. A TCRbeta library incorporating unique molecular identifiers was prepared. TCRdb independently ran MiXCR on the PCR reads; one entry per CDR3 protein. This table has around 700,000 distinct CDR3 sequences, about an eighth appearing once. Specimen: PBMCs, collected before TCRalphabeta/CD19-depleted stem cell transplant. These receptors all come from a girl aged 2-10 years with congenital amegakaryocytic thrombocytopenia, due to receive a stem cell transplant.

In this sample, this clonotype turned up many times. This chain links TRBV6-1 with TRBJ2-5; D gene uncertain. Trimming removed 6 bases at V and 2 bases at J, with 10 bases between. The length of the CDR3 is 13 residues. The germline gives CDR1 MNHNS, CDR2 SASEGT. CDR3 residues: CASSLLTQETQYF. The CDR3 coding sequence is TGTGCCAGCAGCCTCTTGACTCAAGAGACCCAGTACTTC.

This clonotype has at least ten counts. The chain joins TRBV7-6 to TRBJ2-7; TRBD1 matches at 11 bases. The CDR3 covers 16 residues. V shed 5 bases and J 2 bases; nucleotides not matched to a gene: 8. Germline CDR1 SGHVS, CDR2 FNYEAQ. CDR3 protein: CASSTSGQGVPYEQYF. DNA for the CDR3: TGTGCCAGCAGCACATCGGGACAGGGGGTTCCCTACGAGCAGTACTTC.

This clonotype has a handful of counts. CDR3 DNA sequence: TGCAGCGGGGGGGGGTGGACCGCTAGTGAGCAGTACTTC. The encoded protein is CSGGGWTASEQYF. The rearrangement uses TRBV29-1 and TRBJ2-7, with 7 bases lining up with TRBD2. The J segment lost 7 bases and the V segment lost 7 bases, leaving 13 bases of the junction unmatched. This CDR3 region has 13 residues. Germline CDR1 SQVTM, CDR2 ANQGSEA.

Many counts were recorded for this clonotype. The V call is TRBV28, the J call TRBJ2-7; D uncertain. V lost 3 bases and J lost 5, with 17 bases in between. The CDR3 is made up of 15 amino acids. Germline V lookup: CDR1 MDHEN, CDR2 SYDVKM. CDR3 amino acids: CASSFGPVGRNEQYF. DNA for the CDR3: TGTGCCAGCAGTTTTGGTCCGGTGGGAAGGAACGAGCAGTACTTC.

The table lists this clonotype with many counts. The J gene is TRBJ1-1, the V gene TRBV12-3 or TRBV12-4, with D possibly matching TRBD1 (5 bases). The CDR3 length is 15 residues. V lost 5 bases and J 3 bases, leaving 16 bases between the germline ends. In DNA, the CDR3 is TGTGCCAGCAGTCGGCCGACAGCCGCCGACACTGAAGCTTTCTTT. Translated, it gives CASSRPTAADTEAFF.

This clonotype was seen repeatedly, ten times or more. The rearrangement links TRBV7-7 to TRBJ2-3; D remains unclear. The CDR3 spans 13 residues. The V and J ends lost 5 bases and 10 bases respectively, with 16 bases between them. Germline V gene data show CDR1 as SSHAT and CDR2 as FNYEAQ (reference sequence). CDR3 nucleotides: TGTGCCAGCAGCCTGACCTACGATAGGGCGCAGTATTTT. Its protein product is CASSLTYDRAQYF. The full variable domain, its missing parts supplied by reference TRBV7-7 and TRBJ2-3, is GAGVSQSPRYKVTKRGQDVTLRCDPISSHATLYWYQQALGQGPEFLTYFNYEAQPDKSGLPSDRFSAERPEGSISTLTIQRTEQRDSAMYRCASSLTYDRAQYFGPGTRLTVL.

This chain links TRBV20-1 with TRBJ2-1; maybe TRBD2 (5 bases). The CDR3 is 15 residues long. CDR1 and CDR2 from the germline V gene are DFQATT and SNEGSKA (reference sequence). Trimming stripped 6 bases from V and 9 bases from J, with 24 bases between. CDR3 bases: TGCAGTGCCCCTCTTCTAGTTAGTCGACGGGGTGAGCAGTTCTTC. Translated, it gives CSAPLLVSRRGEQFF.

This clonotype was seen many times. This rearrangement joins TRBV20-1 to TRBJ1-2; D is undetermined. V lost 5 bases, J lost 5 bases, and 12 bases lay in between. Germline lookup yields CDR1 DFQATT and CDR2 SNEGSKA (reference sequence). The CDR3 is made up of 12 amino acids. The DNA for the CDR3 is TGCAGTGCTTACCGGACGGATTATGGCTACACCTTC. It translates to CSAYRTDYGYTF.

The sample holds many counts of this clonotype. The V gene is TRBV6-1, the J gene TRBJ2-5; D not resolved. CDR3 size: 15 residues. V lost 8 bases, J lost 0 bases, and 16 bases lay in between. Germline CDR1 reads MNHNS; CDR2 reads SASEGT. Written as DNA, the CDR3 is TGTGCCAGCTCTCGCCAAGTGCAGTACCAAGAGACCCAGTACTTC. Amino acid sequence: CASSRQVQYQETQYF.

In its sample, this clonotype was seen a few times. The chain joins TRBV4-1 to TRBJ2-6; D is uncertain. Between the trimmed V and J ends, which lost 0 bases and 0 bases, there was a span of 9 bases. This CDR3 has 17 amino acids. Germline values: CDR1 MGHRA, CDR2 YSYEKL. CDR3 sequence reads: CASSQETVNSGANVLTF. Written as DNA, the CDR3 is TGCGCCAGCAGCCAAGAAACCGTTAACTCTGGGGCCAACGTCCTGACTTTC.

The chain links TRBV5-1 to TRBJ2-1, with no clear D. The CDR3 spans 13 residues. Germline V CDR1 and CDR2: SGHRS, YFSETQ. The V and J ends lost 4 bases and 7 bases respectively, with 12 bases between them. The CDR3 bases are TGCGCCAGCAGCCCCCCGCCTTTGAATGAGCAGTTCTTC. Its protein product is CASSPPPLNEQFF.

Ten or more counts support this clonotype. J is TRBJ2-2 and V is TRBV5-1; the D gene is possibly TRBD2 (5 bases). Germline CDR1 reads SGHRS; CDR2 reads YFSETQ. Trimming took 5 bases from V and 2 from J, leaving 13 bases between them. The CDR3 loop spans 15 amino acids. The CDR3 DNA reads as TGCGCCAGCAGTTCCTCCCGGACTAACACCGGGGAGCTGTTTTTT. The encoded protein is CASSSSRTNTGELFF.

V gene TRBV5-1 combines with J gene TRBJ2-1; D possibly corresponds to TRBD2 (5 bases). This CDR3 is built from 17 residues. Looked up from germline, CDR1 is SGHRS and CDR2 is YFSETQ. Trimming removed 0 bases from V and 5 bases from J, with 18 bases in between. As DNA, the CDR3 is TGCGCCAGCAGCTTGGCCGAAGGTTTTAGCGCCAACAATGAGCAGTTCTTC. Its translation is CASSLAEGFSANNEQFF.

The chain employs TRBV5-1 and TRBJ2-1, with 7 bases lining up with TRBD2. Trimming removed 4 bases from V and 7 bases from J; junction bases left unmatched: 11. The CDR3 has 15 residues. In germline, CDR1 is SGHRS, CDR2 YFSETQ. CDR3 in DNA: TGCGCCAGCAGCCGCCACCTGCTCGGGAGGAATGAGCAGTTCTTC. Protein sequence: CASSRHLLGRNEQFF.

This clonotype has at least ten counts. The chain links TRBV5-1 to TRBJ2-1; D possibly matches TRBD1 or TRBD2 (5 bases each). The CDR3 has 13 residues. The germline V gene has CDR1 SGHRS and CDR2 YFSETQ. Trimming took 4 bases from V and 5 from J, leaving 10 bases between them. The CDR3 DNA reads TGCGCCAGCAGCCCGGGGACCAACAATGAGCAGTTCTTC. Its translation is CASSPGTNNEQFF.

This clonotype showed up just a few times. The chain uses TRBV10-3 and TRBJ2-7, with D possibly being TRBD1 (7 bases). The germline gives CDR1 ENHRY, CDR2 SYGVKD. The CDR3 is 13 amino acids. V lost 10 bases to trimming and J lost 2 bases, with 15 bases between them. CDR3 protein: CATGQEGTYEQYF. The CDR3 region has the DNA TGTGCCACCGGACAGGAGGGCACCTACGAGCAGTACTTC.

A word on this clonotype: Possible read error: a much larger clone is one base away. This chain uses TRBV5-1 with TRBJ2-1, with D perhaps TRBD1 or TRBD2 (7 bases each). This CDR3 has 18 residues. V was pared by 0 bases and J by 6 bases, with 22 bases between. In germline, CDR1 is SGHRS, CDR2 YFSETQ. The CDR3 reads CASSLAKWSGTVTNEQFF. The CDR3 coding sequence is TGCGCCAGCAGCTTGGCGAAGTGGAGCGGGACAGTCACCAATGAGCAGTTCTTC.

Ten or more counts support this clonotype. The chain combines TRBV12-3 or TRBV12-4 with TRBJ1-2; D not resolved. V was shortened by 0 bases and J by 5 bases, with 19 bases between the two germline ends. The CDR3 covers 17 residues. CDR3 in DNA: TGTGCCAGCAGTTTAGCGGGCAGCCGCAGGATACCTTATGGCTACACCTTC. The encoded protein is CASSLAGSRRIPYGYTF.

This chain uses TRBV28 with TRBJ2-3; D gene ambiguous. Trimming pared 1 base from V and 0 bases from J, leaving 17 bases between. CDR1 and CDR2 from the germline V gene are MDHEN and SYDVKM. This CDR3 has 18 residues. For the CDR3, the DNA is TGTGCCAGCAGTTTATTGGTTAAGGTGGCAGACAGCACAGATACGCAGTATTTT. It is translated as CASSLLVKVADSTDTQYF.

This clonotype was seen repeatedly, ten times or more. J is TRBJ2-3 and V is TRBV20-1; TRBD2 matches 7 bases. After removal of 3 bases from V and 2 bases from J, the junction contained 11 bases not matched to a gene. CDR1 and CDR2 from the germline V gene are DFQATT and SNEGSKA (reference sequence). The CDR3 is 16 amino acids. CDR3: CSASSLGGRDTDTQYF. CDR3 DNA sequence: TGCAGTGCTAGCTCTTTAGGCGGGAGAGACACAGATACGCAGTATTTT.

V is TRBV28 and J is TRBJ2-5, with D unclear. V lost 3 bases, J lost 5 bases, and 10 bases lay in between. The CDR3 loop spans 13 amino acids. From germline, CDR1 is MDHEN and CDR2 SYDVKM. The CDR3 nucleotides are TGTGCCAGCAGTTTGCGTAGTAGCGAGACCCAGTACTTC. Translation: CASSLRSSETQYF.

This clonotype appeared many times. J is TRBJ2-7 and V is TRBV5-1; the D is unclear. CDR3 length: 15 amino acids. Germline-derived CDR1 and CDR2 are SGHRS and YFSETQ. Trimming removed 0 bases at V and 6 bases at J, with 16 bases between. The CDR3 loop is CASSLEGQLLGEQYF. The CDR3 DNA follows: TGCGCCAGCAGCTTGGAAGGTCAACTATTGGGCGAGCAGTACTTC.

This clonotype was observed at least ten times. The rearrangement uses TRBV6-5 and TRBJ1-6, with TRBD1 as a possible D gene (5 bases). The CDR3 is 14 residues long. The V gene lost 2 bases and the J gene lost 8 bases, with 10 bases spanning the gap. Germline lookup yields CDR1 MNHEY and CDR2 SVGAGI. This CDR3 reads CASSYGTYDSPLHF. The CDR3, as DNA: TGTGCCAGCAGTTACGGGACGTACGATTCACCCCTCCACTTT.

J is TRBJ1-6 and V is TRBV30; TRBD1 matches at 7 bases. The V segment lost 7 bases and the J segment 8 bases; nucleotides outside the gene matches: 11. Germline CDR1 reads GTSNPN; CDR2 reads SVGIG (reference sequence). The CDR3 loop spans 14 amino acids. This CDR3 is CAYDRARKDSPLHF. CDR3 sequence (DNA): TGTGCCTATGACAGGGCTAGAAAGGATTCACCCCTCCACTTT.

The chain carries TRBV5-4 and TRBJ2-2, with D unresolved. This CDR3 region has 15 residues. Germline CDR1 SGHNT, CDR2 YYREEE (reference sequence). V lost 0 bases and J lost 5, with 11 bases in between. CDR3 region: CASSLVAGGTGELFF. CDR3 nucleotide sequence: TGTGCCAGCAGCTTGGTGGCAGGCGGAACCGGGGAGCTGTTTTTT.

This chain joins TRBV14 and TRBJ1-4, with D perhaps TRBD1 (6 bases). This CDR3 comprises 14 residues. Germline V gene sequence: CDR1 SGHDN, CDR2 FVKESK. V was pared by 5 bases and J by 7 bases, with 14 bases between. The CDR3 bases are TGTGCCAGCAGCTCCCACTGGACAGCTGAAAAACTGTTTTTT. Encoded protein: CASSSHWTAEKLFF.

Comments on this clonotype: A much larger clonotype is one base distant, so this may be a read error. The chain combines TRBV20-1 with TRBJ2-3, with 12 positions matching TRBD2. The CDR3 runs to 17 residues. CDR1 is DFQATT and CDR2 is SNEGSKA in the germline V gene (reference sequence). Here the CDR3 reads CCAYSLTSGRYVDTQYF. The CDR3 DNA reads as TGCTGTGCTTATTCCCTGACTAGCGGGAGATATGTAGATACGCAGTATTTT.

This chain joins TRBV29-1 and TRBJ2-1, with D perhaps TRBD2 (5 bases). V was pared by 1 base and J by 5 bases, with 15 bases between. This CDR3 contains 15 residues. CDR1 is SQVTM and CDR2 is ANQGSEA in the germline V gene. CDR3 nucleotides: TGCAGCGTTGAAGCCCCAGGACTTCGCGACAATGAGCAGTTCTTC. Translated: CSVEAPGLRDNEQFF.

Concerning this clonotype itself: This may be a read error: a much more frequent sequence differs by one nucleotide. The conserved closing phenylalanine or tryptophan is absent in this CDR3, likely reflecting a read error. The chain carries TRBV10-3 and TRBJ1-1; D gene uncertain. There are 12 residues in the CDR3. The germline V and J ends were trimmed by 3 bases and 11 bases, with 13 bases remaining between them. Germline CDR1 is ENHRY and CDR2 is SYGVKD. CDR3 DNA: TGTGCCATCAGTGAACCACCCTTGGACGCTTTCCTT. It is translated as CAISEPPLDAFL.

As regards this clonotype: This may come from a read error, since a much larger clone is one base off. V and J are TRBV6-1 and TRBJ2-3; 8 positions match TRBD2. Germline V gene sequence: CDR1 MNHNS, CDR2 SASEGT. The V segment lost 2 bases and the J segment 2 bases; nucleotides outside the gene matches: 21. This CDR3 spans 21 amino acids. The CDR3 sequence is CASSEYAGLVGEGGNTDTQYF. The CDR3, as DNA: TGTGCCAGCAGTGAATATGCGGGACTAGTGGGAGAGGGGGGAAACACAGATACGCAGTATTTT.

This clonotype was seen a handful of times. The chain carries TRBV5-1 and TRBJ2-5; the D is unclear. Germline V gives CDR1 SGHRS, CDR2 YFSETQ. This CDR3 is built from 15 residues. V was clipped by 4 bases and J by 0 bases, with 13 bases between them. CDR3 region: CASSPQVGYQETQYF. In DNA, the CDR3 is TGCGCCAGCAGCCCTCAGGTTGGGTACCAAGAGACCCAGTACTTC.